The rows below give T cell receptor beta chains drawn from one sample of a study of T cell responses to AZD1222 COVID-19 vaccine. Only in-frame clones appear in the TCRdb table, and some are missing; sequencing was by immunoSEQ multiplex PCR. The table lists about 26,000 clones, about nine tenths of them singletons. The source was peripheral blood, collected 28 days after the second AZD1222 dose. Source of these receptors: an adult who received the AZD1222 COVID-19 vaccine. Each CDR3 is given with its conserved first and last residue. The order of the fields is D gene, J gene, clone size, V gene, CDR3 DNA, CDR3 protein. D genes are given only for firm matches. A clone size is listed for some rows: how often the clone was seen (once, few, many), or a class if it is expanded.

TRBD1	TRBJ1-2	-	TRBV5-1	TGCGCCAGCACCCTCGGGACAGCCTATGGCTACACCTTC	CASTLGTAYGYTF
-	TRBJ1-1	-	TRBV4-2	TGTGCCAGCAGCCAATCGGGAGCGACAGCGAACACTCGGGCTTTCTTT	CASSQSGATANTRAFF
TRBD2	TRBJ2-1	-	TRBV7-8	TGTGCCAGCAGCTGGCTAGCGGGGGACAATGAGCAGTTCTTC	CASSWLAGDNEQFF
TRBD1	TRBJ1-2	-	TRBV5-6	TGTGCCAGCAGCTTGGTTGGGACAGGGGAATATGGCTACACCTTC	CASSLVGTGEYGYTF
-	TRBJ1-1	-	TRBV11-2	TGTGCCAGCAGCTCTCCCCTGCTTCAAGCTTTCTTT	CASSSPLLQAFF
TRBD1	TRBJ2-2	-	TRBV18	TGTGCCAGCTCACAGGGACAGGGGGCGACCGGGGAGCTGTTTTTT	CASSQGQGATGELFF
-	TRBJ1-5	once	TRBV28	TGTGCCAGCAGTTTCGGATCGGGTAATCAGCCCCAGCATTTT	CASSFGSGNQPQHF
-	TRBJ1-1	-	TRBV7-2	TGTGCCAGCAGCTTGTGGGGTTTGACTGAAGCTTTCTTT	CASSLWGLTEAFF
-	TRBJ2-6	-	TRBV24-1	TGTGCCACCAGTGATGGTAGGCGTGGGGCCAACGTCCTGACTTTC	CATSDGRRGANVLTF
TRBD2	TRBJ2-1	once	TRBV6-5	TGTGCCAGCAGTACCGGGACTAGCGCCTACAATGAGCAGTTCTTC	CASSTGTSAYNEQFF
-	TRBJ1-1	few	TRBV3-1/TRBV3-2	TGTGCCAGCAGCCAGGTCTACGGCACTGAAGCTTTCTTT	CASSQVYGTEAFF
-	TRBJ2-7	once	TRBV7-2	TGTGCCAGCAGCTTAGCGCTTCAGGGCTCCTACGAGCAGTACTTC	CASSLALQGSYEQYF
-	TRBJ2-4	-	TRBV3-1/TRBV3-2	TGTGCCAGCAGCCAAGGGGGTCAGATAGCCAAAAACATTCAGTACTTC	CASSQGGQIAKNIQYF
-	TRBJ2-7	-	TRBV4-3	TGCGCCAGCAGCCAAGACTATCCCGGGCCAACCTACGAGCAGTACTTC	CASSQDYPGPTYEQYF
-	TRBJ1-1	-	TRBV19	TGTGCCAGTACCTCGAGTCGAATGAACACTGAAGCTTTCTTT	CASTSSRMNTEAFF
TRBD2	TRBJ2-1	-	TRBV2	TGTGCCAGCAGTGTCGCTAGCGGGGGGCTCTCCTACAATGAGCAGTTCTTC	CASSVASGGLSYNEQFF
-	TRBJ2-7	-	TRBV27	TGTGCCAGCAGTTATAGGGCAACAGCGACCTACGAGCAGTACTTC	CASSYRATATYEQYF
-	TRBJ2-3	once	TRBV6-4	TGTGCCAGCGCCCGAGGGGTAGGGGCAGATACGCAGTATTTT	CASARGVGADTQYF
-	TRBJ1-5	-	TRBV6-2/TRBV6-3	TGTGCCAGCAGTCGCCACAGGGAAAATCAGCCCCAGCATTTT	CASSRHRENQPQHF
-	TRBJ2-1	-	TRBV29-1	TGCAGCACCAGGGCCCAGGGTCAGGAGCAGTTCTTC	CSTRAQGQEQFF
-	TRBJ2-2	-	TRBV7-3	TGTGCCAGCAGGCCACCGGGACTTAACACCGGGGAGCTGTTTTTT	CASRPPGLNTGELFF
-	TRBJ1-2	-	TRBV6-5	TGTGCCAGCAGTTACGTCCAGGGATTTGGCTACACCTTC	CASSYVQGFGYTF
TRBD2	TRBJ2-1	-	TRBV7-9	TGTGCCAGCAGCGCTTCCCCGGGACTAGCGGGGGTTACCAATGAGCAGTTCTTC	CASSASPGLAGVTNEQFF
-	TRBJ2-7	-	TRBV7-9	TGTGCCAGCAGCCAGGCGGGGACGGAGGCCTACGAGCAGTACTTC	CASSQAGTEAYEQYF